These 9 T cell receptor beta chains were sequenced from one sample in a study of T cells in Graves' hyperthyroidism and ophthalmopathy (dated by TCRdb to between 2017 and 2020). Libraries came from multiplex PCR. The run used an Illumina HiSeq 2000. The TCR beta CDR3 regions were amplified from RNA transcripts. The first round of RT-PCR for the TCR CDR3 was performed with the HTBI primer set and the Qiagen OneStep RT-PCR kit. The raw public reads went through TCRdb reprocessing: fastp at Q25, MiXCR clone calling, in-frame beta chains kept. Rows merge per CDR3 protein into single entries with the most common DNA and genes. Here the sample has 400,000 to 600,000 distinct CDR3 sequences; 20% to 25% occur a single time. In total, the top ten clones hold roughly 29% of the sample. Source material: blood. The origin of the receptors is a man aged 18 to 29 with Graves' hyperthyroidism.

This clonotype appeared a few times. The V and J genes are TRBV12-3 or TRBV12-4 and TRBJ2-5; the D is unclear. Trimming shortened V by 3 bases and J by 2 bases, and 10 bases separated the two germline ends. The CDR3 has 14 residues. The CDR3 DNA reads TGTGCCAGCAGTTTCCGACGAAGGCAAGAGACCCAGTACTTC. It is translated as CASSFRRRQETQYF.

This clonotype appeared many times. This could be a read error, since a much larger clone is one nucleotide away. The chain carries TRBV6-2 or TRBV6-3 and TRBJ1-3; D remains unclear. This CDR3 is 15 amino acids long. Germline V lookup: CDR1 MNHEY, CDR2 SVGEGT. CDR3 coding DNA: TGTGCCAGCAGTTATACGGAGACCATTGGAAACATCATATATTTT. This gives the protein CASSYTETIGNIIYF.

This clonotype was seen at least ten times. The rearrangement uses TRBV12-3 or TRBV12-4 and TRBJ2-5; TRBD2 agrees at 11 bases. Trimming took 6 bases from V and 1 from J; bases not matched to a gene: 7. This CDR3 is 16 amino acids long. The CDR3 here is CASSPVGLAVQETQYF. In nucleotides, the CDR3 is TGTGCCAGCAGCCCCGTGGGACTAGCGGTCCAAGAGACCCAGTACTTC.

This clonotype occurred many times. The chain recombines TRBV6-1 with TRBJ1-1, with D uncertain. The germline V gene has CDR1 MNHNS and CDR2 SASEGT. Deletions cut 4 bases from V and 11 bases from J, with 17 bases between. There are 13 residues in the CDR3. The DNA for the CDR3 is TGTGCCAGCAGTGTGTGGACCCGGGAGGCGGCTTTCTTT. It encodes CASSVWTREAAFF.

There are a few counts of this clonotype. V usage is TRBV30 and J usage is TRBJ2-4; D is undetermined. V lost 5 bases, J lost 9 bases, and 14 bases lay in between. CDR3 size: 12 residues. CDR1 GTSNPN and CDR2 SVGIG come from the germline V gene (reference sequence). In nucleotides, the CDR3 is TGTGCCTGGGGAAGGGCACCCAGCATTCAGTACTTC. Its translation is CAWGRAPSIQYF.

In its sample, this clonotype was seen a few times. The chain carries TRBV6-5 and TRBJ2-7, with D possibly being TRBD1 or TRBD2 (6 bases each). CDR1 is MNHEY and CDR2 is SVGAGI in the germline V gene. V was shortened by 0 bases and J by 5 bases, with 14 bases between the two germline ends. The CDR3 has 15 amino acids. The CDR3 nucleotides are TGTGCCAGCAGTTACTCGACCGGGGGCCTCGACGAGCAGTACTTC. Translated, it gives CASSYSTGGLDEQYF.

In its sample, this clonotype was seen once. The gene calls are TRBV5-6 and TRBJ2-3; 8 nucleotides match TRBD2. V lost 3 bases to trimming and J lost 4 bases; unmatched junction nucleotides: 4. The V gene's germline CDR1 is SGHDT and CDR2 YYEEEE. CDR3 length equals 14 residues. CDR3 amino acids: CASSYGGVPDTQYF. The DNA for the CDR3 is TGTGCCAGCAGCTACGGGGGGGTCCCAGATACGCAGTATTTT.

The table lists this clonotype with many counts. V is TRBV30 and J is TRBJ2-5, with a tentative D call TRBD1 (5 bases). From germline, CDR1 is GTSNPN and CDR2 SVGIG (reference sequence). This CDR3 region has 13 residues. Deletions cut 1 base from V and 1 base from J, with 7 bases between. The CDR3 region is CAWSAGPQETQYF. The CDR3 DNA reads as TGTGCCTGGAGTGCAGGGCCCCAAGAGACCCAGTACTTC.

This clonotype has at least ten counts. In DNA, the CDR3 is TGTGCCAGCAGTTTAACTGGGGCCAACGTCCTGACTTTC. Translation gives CASSLTGANVLTF. V gene TRBV12-3 or TRBV12-4 combines with J gene TRBJ2-6; D unclear. The CDR3 sequence is 13 residues long. V was cut by 2 bases and J by 2 bases, with 1 base left in between.